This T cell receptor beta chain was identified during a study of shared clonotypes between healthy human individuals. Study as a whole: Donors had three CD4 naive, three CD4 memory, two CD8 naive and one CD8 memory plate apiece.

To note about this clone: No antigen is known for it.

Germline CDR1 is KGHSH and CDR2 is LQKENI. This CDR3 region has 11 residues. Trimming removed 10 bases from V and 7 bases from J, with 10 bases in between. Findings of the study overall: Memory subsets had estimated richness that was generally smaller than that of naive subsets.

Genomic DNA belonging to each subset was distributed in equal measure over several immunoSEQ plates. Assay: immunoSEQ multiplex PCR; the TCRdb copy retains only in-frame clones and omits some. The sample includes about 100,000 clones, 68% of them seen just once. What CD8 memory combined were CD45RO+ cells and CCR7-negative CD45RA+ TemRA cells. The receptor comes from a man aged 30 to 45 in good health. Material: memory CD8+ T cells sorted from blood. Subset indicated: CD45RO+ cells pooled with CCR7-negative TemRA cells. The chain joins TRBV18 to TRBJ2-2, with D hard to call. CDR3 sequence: CATPTIGELFF. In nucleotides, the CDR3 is TGTGCCACCCCTACGATCGGGGAGCTGTTTTTT.